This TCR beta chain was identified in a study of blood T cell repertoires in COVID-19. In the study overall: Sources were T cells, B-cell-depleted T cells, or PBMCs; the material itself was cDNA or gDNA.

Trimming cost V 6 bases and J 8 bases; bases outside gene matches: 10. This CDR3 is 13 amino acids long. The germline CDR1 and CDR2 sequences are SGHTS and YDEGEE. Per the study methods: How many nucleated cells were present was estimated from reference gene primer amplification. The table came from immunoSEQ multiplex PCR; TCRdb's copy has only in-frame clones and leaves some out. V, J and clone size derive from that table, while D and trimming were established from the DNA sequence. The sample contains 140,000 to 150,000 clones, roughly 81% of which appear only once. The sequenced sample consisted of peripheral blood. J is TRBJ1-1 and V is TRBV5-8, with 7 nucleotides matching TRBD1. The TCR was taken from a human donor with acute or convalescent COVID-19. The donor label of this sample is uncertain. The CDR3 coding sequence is TGTGCCAGCACAACTAGACAGGGAGCCGAAGCTTTCTTT. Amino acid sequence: CASTTRQGAEAFF.